Shown below are 25 T cell receptor beta chains from a single sample sequenced in a study of control samples from healthy donors and cancer patients. Method: immunoSEQ multiplex PCR; TCRdb's copy keeps in-frame clones and lacks some. The sample has 150,000 or so clones, about 86% seen once. Sequenced sample: blood. The receptors originated from a woman younger than 45 in good health.

The gene calls are TRBV5-6 and TRBJ1-2; tentative D call: TRBD1 (6 bases). The CDR3 runs 11 residues. Trimming took off 2 bases at V and 8 bases at J, with 7 bases between the two ends. Germline CDR1 SGHDT, CDR2 YYEEEE. The CDR3 reads CASSFDRGYTF. CDR3 in DNA: TGTGCCAGCAGCTTCGACAGGGGCTACACCTTC. Full variable domain (missing parts from reference TRBV5-6 and TRBJ1-2): DAGVTQSPTHLIKTRGQQVTLRCSPKSGHDTVSWYQQALGQGPQFIFQYYEEEERQRGNFPDRFSGHQFPNYSSELNVNALLLGDSALYLCASSFDRGYTFGSGTRLTVV.

The chain links TRBV11-2 to TRBJ1-1, with 7 bases fitting TRBD1. From germline, CDR1 is SGHAT and CDR2 FQNNGV. The length of the CDR3 is 16 residues. The J segment lost 3 bases and the V segment lost 1 base, leaving 8 bases of the junction unmatched. The chain's CDR3 is CASSLVLGTGDTEAFF. CDR3 nucleotide sequence: TGTGCCAGCAGCTTAGTGTTGGGAACAGGGGACACTGAAGCTTTCTTT.

This clone was counted a few times. The gene calls are TRBV28 and TRBJ2-1; TRBD2 is a possible D gene (6 bases). Trimming left V 7 bases short and J 3 bases short, with 10 bases between. This CDR3 has 13 residues. Germline V CDR1 and CDR2: MDHEN, SYDVKM. The DNA for the CDR3 is TGTGCCAGCATGGAGGGACTCTACAATGAGCAGTTCTTC. It is translated as CASMEGLYNEQFF.

The rearrangement uses TRBV19 and TRBJ2-1; D is uncertain. V was trimmed by 6 bases and J by 4 bases, leaving 19 bases between them. The CDR3 is made up of 16 amino acids. The germline CDR1 and CDR2 sequences are LNHDA and SQIVND (reference sequence). The CDR3 reads CASRSLGPGRYNEQFF. The DNA of the CDR3 is TGTGCCAGTAGGTCCTTGGGCCCGGGTCGTTACAATGAGCAGTTCTTC. The full variable domain, with the rest looked up from reference TRBV19 and TRBJ2-1, is DGGITQSPKYLFRKEGQNVTLSCEQNLNHDAMYWYRQDPGQGLRLIYYSQIVNDFQKGDIAEGYSVSREKKESFPLTVTSAQKNPTAFYLCASRSLGPGRYNEQFFGPGTRLTVL.

CDR3 DNA: TGCGCCAGCAGCCCCGGGACGGCGTCTGGAAACACCATATATTTT. Amino acids: CASSPGTASGNTIYF. This chain joins TRBV5-1 and TRBJ1-3, with a possible D match to TRBD1 (5 bases). The CDR3 extends over 15 amino acids. V was shortened by 4 bases and J by 1 base, with 12 bases between the two germline ends. The germline CDR1 and CDR2 sequences are SGHRS and YFSETQ.

This chain joins TRBV11-3 and TRBJ2-7; D is undetermined. The CDR3 runs to 13 residues. The V and J ends lost 1 base and 2 bases respectively, with 6 bases between them. From germline, CDR1 is SGHNT and CDR2 YENEEA. CDR3 sequence reads: CASSLGEAYEQYV. CDR3 nucleotides: TGTGCCAGCAGCTTAGGTGAAGCCTACGAGCAGTACGTC.

The chain has TRBV2 and TRBJ1-1; D is uncertain. The CDR3 extends over 15 amino acids. CDR1 and CDR2 from the germline V gene are SNHLY and FYNNEI. V lost 6 bases and J 5 bases, leaving 19 bases between the germline ends. CDR3 loop: CASSPLSVLVTEAFF. The CDR3 nucleotides read TGTGCCAGCAGCCCGCTCTCCGTCCTGGTTACTGAAGCTTTCTTT. The whole variable domain, remainder taken from reference TRBV2 and TRBJ1-1, is EPEVTQTPSHQVTQMGQEVILRCVPISNHLYFYWYRQILGQKVEFLVSFYNNEISEKSEIFDDQFSVERPDGSNFTLKIRSTKLEDSAMYFCASSPLSVLVTEAFFGQGTRLTVV.

This sequence joins TRBV6-6 and TRBJ1-5; TRBD1 matches at 7 bases. This CDR3 comprises 15 residues. V lost 2 bases to trimming and J lost 3 bases; unmatched junction nucleotides: 4. CDR1 and CDR2 from the germline V gene are MNHNY and SVGAGI (reference sequence). The CDR3 reads CASSYGGQSNQPQHF. In nucleotides, the CDR3 is TGTGCCAGCAGTTACGGGGGACAGTCCAATCAGCCCCAGCATTTT.

The J gene is TRBJ1-5, the V gene TRBV2, with 11 bases fitting TRBD1. J lost 6 bases, V lost 6 bases, and 4 bases had no gene match. The germline V gene has CDR1 SNHLY and CDR2 FYNNEI. The CDR3 contains 14 residues. The CDR3 DNA follows: TGTGCCAGCAGGTCCGGGACAGGGGGTCAGCCCCAGCATTTT. Amino acid sequence: CASRSGTGGQPQHF.

The genes are TRBV2 and TRBJ2-1; D ambiguous. CDR1 is SNHLY, CDR2 FYNNEI, per germline. This CDR3 comprises 15 residues. The V gene lost 6 bases and the J gene lost 0 bases, with 12 bases spanning the gap. The CDR3: CASRSTPGSYNEQFF. CDR3 sequence (DNA): TGTGCCAGCAGATCGACTCCCGGCTCCTACAATGAGCAGTTCTTC.

Here the CDR3 reads CASSRLNSGANVLTF. The CDR3 DNA follows: TGTGCCAGCAGCCGTCTAAACTCTGGGGCCAACGTCCTGACTTTC. The chain recombines TRBV4-2 with TRBJ2-6; D not certain. Germline V CDR1 and CDR2: LGHNA, YNFKEQ. The V end was cut by 4 bases, the J end by 0 bases, with 7 bases between. The CDR3 has 15 residues.

The CDR3 reads CAWSTRAKNIQYF. The DNA for the CDR3 is TGTGCCTGGAGTACCCGGGCCAAAAACATTCAGTACTTC. The rearrangement joins TRBV30 to TRBJ2-4; no clear D gene. With 2 bases removed from V and 1 base from J, the gap between germline ends came to 6 bases. The germline CDR1 and CDR2 sequences are GTSNPN and SVGIG (reference sequence). CDR3 length: 13 residues. Filled out from reference TRBV30 and TRBJ2-4, the complete variable domain reads SQTIHQWPATLVQPVGSPLSLECTVEGTSNPNLYWYRQAAGRGLQLLFYSVGIGQISSEVPQNLSASRPQDRQFILSSKKLLLSDSGFYLCAWSTRAKNIQYFGAGTRLSVL.

The chain carries TRBV19 and TRBJ1-5; 9 bases align to TRBD1. Germline assignment: CDR1 LNHDA and CDR2 SQIVND (reference sequence). The CDR3 has 14 amino acids. The ends lost 8 bases at V and 6 bases at J; junction bases unmatched: 8. The CDR3 region is CASGHRGRVQPQHF. DNA of the CDR3: TGTGCCAGTGGGCACAGGGGGCGGGTTCAGCCCCAGCATTTT.

V is TRBV6-5 and J is TRBJ2-5; possibly TRBD1 for D (5 bases). Trimming removed 2 bases at V and 5 bases at J, with 18 bases between. Germline values: CDR1 MNHEY, CDR2 SVGAGI. There are 16 residues in the CDR3. The CDR3 is CASSYSGTGRWETQYF. The CDR3, as DNA: TGTGCCAGCAGTTACAGTGGTACAGGTCGGTGGGAGACCCAGTACTTC.

This clone was detected only a few times. The chain links TRBV3-1 (or the pseudogene TRBV3-2) to TRBJ2-1; D perhaps matches TRBD2 (5 bases). Germline V gene sequence: CDR1 LGHDT, CDR2 YNNKEL (reference sequence). CDR3 size: 16 residues. V was clipped by 1 base and J by 6 bases, with 16 bases between them. This CDR3 is CASSQGRRVSPNEQFF. CDR3 nucleotides: TGTGCCAGCAGCCAAGGACGGCGGGTTTCTCCCAATGAGCAGTTCTTC.

The rearrangement joins TRBV7-9 to TRBJ2-1; 7 positions agree with TRBD1. The germline gives CDR1 SEHNR, CDR2 FQNEAQ (reference sequence). The CDR3 length is 12 residues. V shed 5 bases and J 9 bases; nucleotides not matched to a gene: 4. CDR3 DNA sequence: TGTGCCAGCAGCATCCACAGGGGTGAGCAGTTCTTC. It specifies CASSIHRGEQFF.

Only a few counts were recorded for this clone. V gene TRBV27 combines with J gene TRBJ1-1, with TRBD1 matching over 11 bases. Germline V gene data show CDR1 as MNHEY and CDR2 as SMNVEV (reference sequence). The CDR3 extends over 15 amino acids. The junction had 9 bases not matched to a gene; V was cut back by 8 bases and J by 4 bases. Here the CDR3 reads CASALGGTGGTEAFF. The CDR3 DNA follows: TGTGCCAGCGCGTTGGGGGGGACAGGGGGCACTGAAGCTTTCTTT.

The chain links TRBV28 to TRBJ1-4; D is undetermined. Germline V gene lookup returns CDR1 MDHEN and CDR2 SYDVKM. V was pared by 2 bases and J by 8 bases, with 6 bases between. The CDR3 has 12 residues. DNA of the CDR3: TGTGCCAGCAGTTTACGTCCCGAAAAACTGTTTTTT. This sequence encodes CASSLRPEKLFF.

This clone was counted a few times. The identical CDR3 is also encoded by other nucleotide sequences in the sample. The chain joins TRBV28 to TRBJ1-1; no clear D gene. CDR1 is MDHEN and CDR2 is SYDVKM in the germline V gene. Trimming removed 3 bases from V and 3 bases from J, with 5 bases in between. The CDR3 extends over 12 amino acids. CDR3 DNA sequence: TGTGCCAGCAGTTTGACTTACACTGAAGCTTTCTTT. Amino acids: CASSLTYTEAFF.

This rearrangement joins TRBV3-1 (or the pseudogene TRBV3-2) to TRBJ1-5; 7 bases match TRBD1. V dropped 1 base and J dropped 9; count of bases not matched to a gene: 0. The V gene's germline CDR1 is LGHDT and CDR2 YNNKEL (reference sequence). This CDR3 has 12 residues. The chain's CDR3 is CASSQAGGPQHF. The CDR3 DNA reads TGTGCCAGCAGCCAAGCAGGGGGGCCCCAGCATTTT.

This chain's CDR3 is CASRGGTEQYV. The CDR3 DNA reads as TGTGCCAGCAGAGGAGGGACCGAGCAGTACGTC. The V and J genes are TRBV27 and TRBJ2-7, with D tentatively TRBD2 (6 bases). V shed 6 bases and J shed 6 bases, with 9 bases lying between them. The length of the CDR3 is 11 residues. Germline V gives CDR1 MNHEY, CDR2 SMNVEV (reference sequence).

The chain links TRBV7-4 to TRBJ2-1; the D is unclear. The CDR3 loop spans 19 amino acids. Germline V gene lookup returns CDR1 SGHVT and CDR2 SQSDAQ. The V gene lost 2 bases and the J gene lost 6 bases, with 26 bases spanning the gap. The CDR3: CASSLKLLAMSSSGNEQFF. DNA for the CDR3: TGTGCCAGCAGCTTAAAGCTGCTGGCAATGAGCAGTTCTGGCAATGAGCAGTTCTTC.

J is TRBJ1-4 and V is TRBV6-6; TRBD1 matches 7 bases. The J segment lost 8 bases and the V segment lost 3 bases, leaving 3 bases of the junction unmatched. CDR1 MNHNY and CDR2 SVGAGI come from the germline V gene (reference sequence). The CDR3 length is 13 residues. The CDR3 DNA is TGTGCCAGCAGTTATCCGGACAGGGAAAAACTGTTTTTT. The encoded protein is CASSYPDREKLFF.

This clone was counted between two and nine times. CDR3 sequence reads: CAWGTVSYSPLHF. The CDR3 bases are TGTGCCTGGGGGACAGTCTCGTATTCACCCCTCCACTTT. V is TRBV30 and J is TRBJ1-6, with 7 bases fitting TRBD1. The CDR3 extends over 13 amino acids. CDR1 is GTSNPN, CDR2 SVGIG, per germline (reference sequence). The V and J ends lost 5 bases and 8 bases, in that order; junction bases with no gene match: 6.

The chain links TRBV29-1 to TRBJ2-7, with D possibly being TRBD2 (6 bases). Germline assignment: CDR1 SQVTM and CDR2 ANQGSEA. The V end lost 6 bases, the J end lost 9 bases, and 12 bases lay between the germline ends. The CDR3 sequence is 10 residues long. CDR3 sequence (DNA): TGCAGCGTGGAGGAGGGCCTGCAGTACTTC. Translating it yields CSVEEGLQYF.